Presented here are 26 T cell receptor beta chains from one specimen sequenced in a study of blood T cell repertoires in COVID-19. Sequencing used immunoSEQ multiplex PCR; TCRdb keeps in-frame clones, though not all of them. The sample consists of under 400,000 clones, roughly 90% of them appearing once. The specimen was peripheral blood. The receptors come from a woman in her twenties or thirties with COVID-19, enrolled during active disease.

The rearrangement joins TRBV24-1 to TRBJ1-2; TRBD1 might be the D (6 bases). CDR1 and CDR2 from the germline V gene are KGHDR and SFDVKD. The CDR3 is 14 residues long. Trimming stripped 2 bases from V and 8 bases from J, with 14 bases between. DNA of the CDR3: TGTGCCACCAGTGATTCATGGACAGAGGTCGGCTACACCTTC. It translates to CATSDSWTEVGYTF.

The chain has TRBV7-2 and TRBJ2-7, with a possible D match to TRBD2 (6 bases). This CDR3 region has 15 residues. Per the germline V gene, CDR1 is SGHTA and CDR2 is FQGNSA. V lost 3 bases to trimming and J lost 4 bases, with 16 bases between them. The CDR3 here is CASSFNGGTDYEQYF. In nucleotides, the CDR3 is TGTGCCAGCAGCTTCAACGGGGGTACCGATTACGAGCAGTACTTC.

The DNA for the CDR3 is TGTGCCAGCAGTGAACCCGGGACTAGTCATGAGCAGTTCTTC. Protein product: CASSEPGTSHEQFF. This chain joins TRBV25-1 and TRBJ2-1; 8 bases match TRBD2. Germline assignment: CDR1 MGHDK and CDR2 SYGVNS. The CDR3 has 14 amino acids. The V and J ends lost 2 bases and 8 bases, in that order; junction bases with no gene match: 5.

The V and J genes are TRBV6-1 and TRBJ2-3; 9 bases map to TRBD2. The CDR3 length is 16 residues. Germline V CDR1 and CDR2: MNHNS, SASEGT. Trimming at V came to 4 bases and at J to 3 bases, leaving 8 bases not matched to a gene. CDR3 region: CASSGVAGGVTDTQYF. As DNA, the CDR3 is TGTGCCAGCAGTGGGGTCGCGGGAGGGGTGACAGATACGCAGTATTTT.

This sequence joins TRBV10-3 and TRBJ2-3; no clear D. Trimming took off 11 bases at V and 1 base at J, with 7 bases between the two ends. Looked up from germline, CDR1 is ENHRY and CDR2 is SYGVKD. This CDR3 has 11 amino acids. This CDR3 reads CAARGTDTQYF. The CDR3 region has the DNA TGTGCCGCCCGCGGCACAGATACGCAGTATTTT.

V usage is TRBV6-4 and J usage is TRBJ1-2, with unresolved D. The germline CDR1 and CDR2 sequences are MRHNA and SNTAGT. The CDR3 runs 14 residues. The V end was cut by 5 bases, the J end by 1 base, with 11 bases between. The chain's CDR3 is CASSPNQVNYGYTF. The CDR3 bases are TGTGCCAGCAGTCCGAATCAGGTTAACTATGGCTACACCTTC.

The chain couples TRBV6-6 to TRBJ2-7; 7 positions agree with TRBD1. Germline loops: CDR1 MNHNY, CDR2 SVGAGI (reference sequence). Trimming removed 6 bases from V and 2 bases from J; junction bases left unmatched: 7. This CDR3 contains 14 residues. This CDR3 is CASRGQGDPYEQYF. The CDR3 DNA is TGTGCCAGCAGGGGCCAGGGGGATCCCTACGAGCAGTACTTC.

This clone was seen only once. The chain uses TRBV28 and TRBJ2-7, with 10 bases matching TRBD2. The V segment lost 5 bases and the J segment 4 bases; nucleotides outside the gene matches: 8. This CDR3 spans 15 amino acids. The germline V gene has CDR1 MDHEN and CDR2 SYDVKM. The CDR3 bases are TGTGCCAGCAGTCCAGGGACTAGCGAGCCTTACGAGCAGTACTTC. Its protein is CASSPGTSEPYEQYF.

CDR3 DNA sequence: TGTGCCAGCAGCACACAAGAGACCCAGTACTTC. This encodes CASSTQETQYF. This chain links TRBV28 with TRBJ2-5; D remains unclear. The CDR3 runs 11 residues. The germline V and J ends were trimmed by 6 bases and 2 bases, with 4 bases remaining between them. The V gene's germline CDR1 is MDHEN and CDR2 SYDVKM.

Worth noting for this clone: A far more abundant clone sits one base away, making this likely a read error. Distinct nucleotide sequences in the sample also encode this CDR3. The chain has TRBV3-1 (or the pseudogene TRBV3-2) and TRBJ2-7; TRBD2 agrees at 12 bases. The V segment lost 1 base and the J segment 3 bases; nucleotides outside the gene matches: 1. The CDR3 sequence is 15 residues long. The germline V gene encodes CDR1 LGHDT and CDR2 YNNKEL (reference sequence). The CDR3 nucleotides are TGTGCCAGCAGCCAAGGACTAGCGGGAGTCTACGAGCAGTACTTC. It codes for CASSQGLAGVYEQYF.

The genes are TRBV25-1 and TRBJ1-2, with D perhaps TRBD1 (5 bases). The CDR3 is 14 amino acids. Germline V gene lookup returns CDR1 MGHDK and CDR2 SYGVNS. Trimming took 3 bases from V and 0 from J, leaving 8 bases between them. Here the CDR3 DNA reads TGTGCCAGCAGTGAGGGGCACGCTAACTATGGCTACACCTTC. Translation: CASSEGHANYGYTF.

V and J are TRBV19 and TRBJ1-1, with 10 bases aligning to TRBD1. The CDR3 is made up of 14 amino acids. The ends lost 7 bases at V and 5 bases at J; junction bases unmatched: 7. The germline V gene has CDR1 LNHDA and CDR2 SQIVND (reference sequence). The CDR3 nucleotides are TGTGCCAGTACCATCGGACAGGGGGGAACTGAAGCTTTCTTT. Its translation: CASTIGQGGTEAFF.

The rearrangement links TRBV19 to TRBJ1-2; TRBD1 matches at 10 bases. CDR3 length: 15 amino acids. CDR1 and CDR2 (germline): LNHDA, SQIVND (reference sequence). Losses at the gene ends were 3 bases for V and 7 bases for J; bases not matched to a gene: 8. The CDR3 reads CASSMPGTGVGGYTF. As DNA, the CDR3 is TGTGCCAGTAGTATGCCCGGGACAGGGGTAGGTGGCTACACCTTC.

This chain links TRBV27 with TRBJ2-7; TRBD1 aligns across 9 bases. Trimming cost V 5 bases and J 3 bases; bases outside gene matches: 8. CDR3 length equals 15 residues. The germline V gene encodes CDR1 MNHEY and CDR2 SMNVEV (reference sequence). The CDR3 region has the DNA TGTGCCAGCAGTCCCTCGACAGGGGGGGGCTACGAGCAGTACTTC. Translation gives CASSPSTGGGYEQYF.

V usage is TRBV7-9 and J usage is TRBJ1-1; TRBD1 matches 7 bases. CDR1 SEHNR and CDR2 FQNEAQ come from the germline V gene (reference sequence). Unmatched junction bases numbered 3, after V lost 1 base and J lost 1 base. This CDR3 is built from 15 residues. The CDR3 loop reads CASSLEEGANTEAFF. CDR3 DNA: TGTGCCAGCAGCTTAGAGGAGGGGGCGAACACTGAAGCTTTCTTT.

This clone was picked up one time. The chain is built from TRBV19 and TRBJ2-5; 7 bases are shared with TRBD1. Germline-derived CDR1 and CDR2 are LNHDA and SQIVND (reference sequence). The CDR3 is 16 amino acids. J was trimmed by 2 bases and V by 4 bases; bases with no gene match: 10. CDR3 sequence reads: CASSSRRVTGQETQYF. For the CDR3, the DNA is TGTGCCAGTAGTAGCCGACGCGTGACAGGGCAAGAGACCCAGTACTTC.

This chain connects TRBV25-1 to TRBJ1-1; D possibly corresponds to TRBD1 (5 bases). Germline CDR1 MGHDK, CDR2 SYGVNS. CDR3 length: 16 amino acids. V was clipped by 0 bases and J by 1 base, with 12 bases between them. Written as DNA, the CDR3 is TGTGCCAGCAGTGAATATTTCCCCACAGGGAACACTGAAGCTTTCTTT. Protein product: CASSEYFPTGNTEAFF.

The V and J genes are TRBV19 and TRBJ1-1; TRBD1 might be the D (5 bases). Germline CDR1 LNHDA, CDR2 SQIVND (reference sequence). This CDR3 has 17 residues. V was clipped by 6 bases and J by 6 bases, with 26 bases between them. This chain's CDR3 is CASRRDASAGILAEAFF. As DNA, the CDR3 is TGTGCCAGTAGGCGAGACGCTTCAGCAGGGATCTTGGCTGAAGCTTTCTTT.

This chain uses TRBV24-1 with TRBJ1-2; D is ambiguous. This CDR3 comprises 13 residues. Trimming took off 5 bases at V and 4 bases at J, with 10 bases between the two ends. From germline, CDR1 is KGHDR and CDR2 SFDVKD. This CDR3 is CATSAGSGYGYTF. The CDR3 coding sequence is TGTGCCACCAGTGCCGGGTCGGGCTATGGCTACACCTTC.

The chain is built from TRBV11-2 and TRBJ1-1; possible D gene TRBD1, 5 bases. The germline CDR1 and CDR2 sequences are SGHAT and FQNNGV. V lost 1 base to trimming and J lost 3 bases, with 21 bases between them. CDR3 length: 18 residues. The CDR3 region is CASSLVGFSGVADTEAFF. The CDR3 region has the DNA TGTGCCAGCAGCTTAGTGGGATTCTCGGGGGTGGCGGACACTGAAGCTTTCTTT.

The V call is TRBV10-3, the J call TRBJ2-1; 9 bases align to TRBD2. With V trimmed by 2 bases and J by 0 bases, 14 bases remained unmatched. The V gene's germline CDR1 is ENHRY and CDR2 SYGVKD. There are 20 residues in the CDR3. The DNA for the CDR3 is TGTGCCATCAGTGAGAGCGCGGGAGGGCTCCCGATGAGCTCCTACAATGAGCAGTTCTTC. Protein sequence: CAISESAGGLPMSSYNEQFF.

The rearrangement links TRBV2 to TRBJ1-1; D is unresolved. The CDR3 contains 15 residues. Germline values: CDR1 SNHLY, CDR2 FYNNEI. The V and J ends lost 2 bases and 5 bases respectively, with 15 bases between them. DNA of the CDR3: TGTGCCAGCAGTGAATCCCAGACTGCGAATACTGAAGCTTTCTTT. This sequence encodes CASSESQTANTEAFF.

The chain's CDR3 is CASSSRPNEKLFF. CDR3 DNA sequence: TGTGCCAGCAGCTCGAGGCCTAATGAAAAACTGTTTTTT. V usage is TRBV3-1 (or the pseudogene TRBV3-2) and J usage is TRBJ1-4, with unresolved D. Trimming removed 5 bases from V and 3 bases from J, with 7 bases in between. This CDR3 region has 13 residues. Germline CDR1 is LGHDT and CDR2 is YNNKEL (reference sequence).

V is TRBV15 and J is TRBJ2-1, with TRBD2 matching over 7 bases. V gave up 4 bases and J gave up 7 bases; unmatched junction bases: 13. The germline gives CDR1 LNHNV, CDR2 YYDKDF (reference sequence). This CDR3 has 16 residues. CDR3 sequence (DNA): TGTGCCACCAGCATCTATACTAGCGTTCTGGGGAATGAGCAGTTCTTC. Its protein product is CATSIYTSVLGNEQFF.

The gene calls are TRBV10-1 and TRBJ2-7; tentative D call: TRBD1 (6 bases). Germline V lookup: CDR1 WNHNN, CDR2 SYGVQD (reference sequence). Trimming removed 6 bases from V and 3 bases from J, with 12 bases in between. This CDR3 has 13 amino acids. The CDR3 is CASSAGTFYEQYF. CDR3 coding DNA: TGCGCCAGCAGCGCTGGGACATTCTACGAGCAGTACTTC.

V and J are TRBV30 and TRBJ2-5, with D perhaps TRBD1 (5 bases). The CDR3 is 14 amino acids. Germline assignment: CDR1 GTSNPN and CDR2 SVGIG (reference sequence). V lost 1 base to trimming and J lost 7 bases, with 16 bases between them. CDR3 loop: CAWSGQVFQGTQYF. CDR3 sequence (DNA): TGTGCCTGGAGTGGGCAGGTATTCCAGGGGACCCAGTACTTC.